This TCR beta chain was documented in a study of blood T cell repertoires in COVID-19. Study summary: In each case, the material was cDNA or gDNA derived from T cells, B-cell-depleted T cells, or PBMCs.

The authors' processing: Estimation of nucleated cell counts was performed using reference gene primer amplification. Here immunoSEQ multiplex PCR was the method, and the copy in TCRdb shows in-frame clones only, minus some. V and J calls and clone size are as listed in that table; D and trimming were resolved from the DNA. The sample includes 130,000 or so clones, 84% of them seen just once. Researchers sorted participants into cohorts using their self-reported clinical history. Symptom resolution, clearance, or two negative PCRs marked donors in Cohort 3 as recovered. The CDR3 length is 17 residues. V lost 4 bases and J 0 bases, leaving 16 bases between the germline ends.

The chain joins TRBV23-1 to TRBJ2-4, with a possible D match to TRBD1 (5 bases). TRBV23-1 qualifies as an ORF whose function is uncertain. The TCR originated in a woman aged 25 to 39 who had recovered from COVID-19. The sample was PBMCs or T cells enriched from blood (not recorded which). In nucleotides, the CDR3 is TGCGCCAGCAGTCCCAGGGTGGGATCCGTAGCCAAAAACATTCAGTACTTC. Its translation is CASSPRVGSVAKNIQYF.